This TCR beta chain was retrieved from a study of blood T cell repertoires in COVID-19. This table comes from immunoSEQ multiplex PCR, and its TCRdb copy is limited to in-frame clones, with some not included. The sample records 160,000 or so clones, roughly 78% being singletons. The germline V gene has CDR1 SGHRS and CDR2 YFSETQ. There are 14 residues in the CDR3. V dropped 2 bases and J dropped 6 bases, with 14 bases sitting between them. This chain joins TRBV5-1 and TRBJ1-1; D perhaps matches TRBD1 (6 bases). Material: peripheral blood. This receptor was identified in a man aged 65 to 85 with active or convalescent COVID-19. As DNA, the CDR3 is TGCGCCAGCAGCTTAGGGGAGGGGGGAGCTGAAGCTTTCTTT. Translating it yields CASSLGEGGAEAFF. Full variable domain (missing parts from reference TRBV5-1 and TRBJ1-1): KAGVTQTPRYLIKTRGQQVTLSCSPISGHRSVSWYQQTPGQGLQFLFEYFSETQRNKGNFPGRFSGRQFSNSRSEMNVSTLELGDSALYLCASSLGEGGAEAFFGQGTRLTVV.